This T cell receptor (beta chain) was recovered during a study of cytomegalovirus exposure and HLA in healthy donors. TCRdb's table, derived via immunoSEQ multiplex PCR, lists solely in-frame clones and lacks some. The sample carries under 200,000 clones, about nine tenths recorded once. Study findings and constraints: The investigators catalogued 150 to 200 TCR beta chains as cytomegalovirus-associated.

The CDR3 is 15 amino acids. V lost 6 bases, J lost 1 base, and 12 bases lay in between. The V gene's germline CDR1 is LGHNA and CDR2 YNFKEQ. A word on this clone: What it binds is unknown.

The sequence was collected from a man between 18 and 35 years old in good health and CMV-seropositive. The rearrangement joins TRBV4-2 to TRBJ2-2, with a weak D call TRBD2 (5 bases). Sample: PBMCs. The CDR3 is CASRESGWNTGELFF. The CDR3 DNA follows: TGTGCCAGCAGAGAGAGCGGTTGGAACACCGGGGAGCTGTTTTTT.